The entry below describes one T cell receptor beta chain. The authors ran a second PCR of 7 to 11 cycles using a sample-barcoded 5' primer and a J-beta primer mix. TCRdb reprocessed the 5' RACE reads with MiXCR, giving one entry per CDR3 protein. The data hold about 1.6 million distinct CDR3 sequences, with about 31% observed a single time. This sample is part of a study of blood T cells in healthy people across ages. The sequencing sample was made of blood. This clonotype was obtained from a woman in her twenties or thirties in good health.

The CDR3 region is CASSRIAGREETQYF. The CDR3, as DNA: TGTGCCAGCAGCCGTATTGCTGGGAGGGAAGAGACCCAGTACTTC. The genes are TRBV2 and TRBJ2-5; 7 bases map to TRBD2. V dropped 6 bases and J dropped 3; count of bases not matched to a gene: 10. The V gene's germline CDR1 is SNHLY and CDR2 FYNNEI. CDR3 size: 15 residues.